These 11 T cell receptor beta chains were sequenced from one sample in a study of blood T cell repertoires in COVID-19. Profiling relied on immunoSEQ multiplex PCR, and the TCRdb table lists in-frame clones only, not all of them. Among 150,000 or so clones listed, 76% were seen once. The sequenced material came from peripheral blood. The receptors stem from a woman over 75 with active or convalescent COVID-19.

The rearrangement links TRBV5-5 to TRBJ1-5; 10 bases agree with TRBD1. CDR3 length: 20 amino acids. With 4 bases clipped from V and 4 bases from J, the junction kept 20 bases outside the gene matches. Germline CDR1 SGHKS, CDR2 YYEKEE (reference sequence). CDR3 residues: CASSVRLTHSTGGKNQPQHF. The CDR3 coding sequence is TGTGCCAGCAGCGTTCGATTGACGCACTCGACAGGGGGCAAAAATCAGCCCCAGCATTTT.

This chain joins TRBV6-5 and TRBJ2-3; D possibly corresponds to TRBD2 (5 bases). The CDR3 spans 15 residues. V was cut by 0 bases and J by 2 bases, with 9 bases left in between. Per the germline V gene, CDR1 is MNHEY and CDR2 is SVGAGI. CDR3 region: CASSYSRGFTDTQYF. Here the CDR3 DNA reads TGTGCCAGCAGTTACTCTCGGGGTTTCACAGATACGCAGTATTTT.

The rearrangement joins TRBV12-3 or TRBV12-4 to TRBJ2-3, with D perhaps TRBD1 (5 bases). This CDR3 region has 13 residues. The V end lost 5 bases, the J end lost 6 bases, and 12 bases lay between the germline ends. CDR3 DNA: TGTGCCAGCAGTCGTGATCAGGGTGATACGCAGTATTTT. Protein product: CASSRDQGDTQYF.

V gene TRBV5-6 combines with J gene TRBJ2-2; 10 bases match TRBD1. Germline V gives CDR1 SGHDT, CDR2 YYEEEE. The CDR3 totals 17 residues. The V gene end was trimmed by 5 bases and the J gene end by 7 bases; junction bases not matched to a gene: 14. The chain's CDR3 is CASRQPSGTGEDGELFF. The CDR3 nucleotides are TGTGCCAGCAGACAACCTTCCGGGACAGGGGAGGACGGGGAGCTGTTTTTT.

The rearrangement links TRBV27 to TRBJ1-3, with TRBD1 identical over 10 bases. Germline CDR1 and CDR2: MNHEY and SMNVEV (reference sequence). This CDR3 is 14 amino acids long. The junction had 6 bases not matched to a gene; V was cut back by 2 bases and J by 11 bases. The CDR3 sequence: CASSLGTGAFPIYF. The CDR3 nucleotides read TGTGCCAGCAGTTTAGGGACAGGGGCTTTCCCCATATATTTT.

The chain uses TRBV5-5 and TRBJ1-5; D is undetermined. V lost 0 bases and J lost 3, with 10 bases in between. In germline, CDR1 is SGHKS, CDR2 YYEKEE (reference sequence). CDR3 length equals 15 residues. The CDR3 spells CASSLAPDSNQPQHF. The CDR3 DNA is TGTGCCAGCAGCTTGGCCCCAGACTCCAATCAGCCCCAGCATTTT.

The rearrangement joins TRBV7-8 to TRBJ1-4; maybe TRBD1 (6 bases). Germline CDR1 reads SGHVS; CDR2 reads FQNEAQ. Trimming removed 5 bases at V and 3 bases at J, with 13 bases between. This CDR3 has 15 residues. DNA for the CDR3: TGTGCCAGCAGCAACCGGGGGGGCTCTAATGAAAAACTGTTTTTT. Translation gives CASSNRGGSNEKLFF.

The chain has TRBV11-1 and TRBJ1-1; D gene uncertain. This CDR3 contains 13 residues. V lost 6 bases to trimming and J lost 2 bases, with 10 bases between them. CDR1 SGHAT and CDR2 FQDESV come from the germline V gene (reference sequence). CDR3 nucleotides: TGTGCCAGCAGTAGAGAAATTAACACTGAAGCTTTCTTT. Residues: CASSREINTEAFF.

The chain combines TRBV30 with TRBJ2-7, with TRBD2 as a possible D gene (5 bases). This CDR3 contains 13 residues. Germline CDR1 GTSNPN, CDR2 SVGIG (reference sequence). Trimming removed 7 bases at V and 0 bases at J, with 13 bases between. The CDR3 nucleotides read TGTGCCTCCCTTGGGAGCGACTCCTACGAGCAGTACTTC. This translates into CASLGSDSYEQYF.

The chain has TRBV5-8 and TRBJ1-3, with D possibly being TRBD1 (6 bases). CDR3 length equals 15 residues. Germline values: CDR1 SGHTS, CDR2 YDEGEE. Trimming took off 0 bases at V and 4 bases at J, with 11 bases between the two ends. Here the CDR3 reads CASSLARGVGNTIYF. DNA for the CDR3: TGTGCCAGCAGCTTGGCCAGGGGAGTCGGAAACACCATATATTTT. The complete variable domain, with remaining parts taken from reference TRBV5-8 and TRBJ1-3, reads EAGVTQSPTHLIKTRGQQATLRCSPISGHTSVYWYQQALGLGLQFLLWYDEGEERNRGNFPPRFSGRQFPNYSSELNVNALELEDSALYLCASSLARGVGNTIYFGEGSWLTVV.

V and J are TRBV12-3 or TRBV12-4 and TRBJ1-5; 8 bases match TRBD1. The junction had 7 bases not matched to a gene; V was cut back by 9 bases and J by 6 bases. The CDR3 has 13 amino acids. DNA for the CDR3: TGTGCCAGTGGACAGGGTGTGAGTCAGCCCCAGCATTTT. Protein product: CASGQGVSQPQHF.